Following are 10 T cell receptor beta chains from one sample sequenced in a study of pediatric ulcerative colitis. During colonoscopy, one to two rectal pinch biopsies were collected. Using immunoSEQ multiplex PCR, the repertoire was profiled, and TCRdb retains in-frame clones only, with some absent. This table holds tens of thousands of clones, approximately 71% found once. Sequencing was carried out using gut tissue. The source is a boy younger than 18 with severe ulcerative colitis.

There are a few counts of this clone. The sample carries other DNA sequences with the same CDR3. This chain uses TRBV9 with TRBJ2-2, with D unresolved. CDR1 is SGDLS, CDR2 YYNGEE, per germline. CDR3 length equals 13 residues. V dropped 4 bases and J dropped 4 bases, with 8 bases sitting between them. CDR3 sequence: CASSPSITGELFF. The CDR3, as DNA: TGTGCCAGCAGCCCCTCCATCACCGGGGAGCTGTTTTTT.

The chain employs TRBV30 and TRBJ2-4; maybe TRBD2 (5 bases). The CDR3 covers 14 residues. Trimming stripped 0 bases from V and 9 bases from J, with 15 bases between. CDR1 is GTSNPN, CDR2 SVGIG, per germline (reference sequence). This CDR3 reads CAWSVASSSIIQYF. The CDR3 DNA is TGTGCCTGGAGTGTCGCTAGCAGTAGTATCATTCAGTACTTC.

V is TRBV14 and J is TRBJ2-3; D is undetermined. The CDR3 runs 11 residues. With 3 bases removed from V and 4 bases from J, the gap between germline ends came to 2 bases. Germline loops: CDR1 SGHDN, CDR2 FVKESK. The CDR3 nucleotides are TGTGCCAGCAGCCATTCAGATACGCAGTATTTT. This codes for CASSHSDTQYF. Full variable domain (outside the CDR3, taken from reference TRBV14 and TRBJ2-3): EAGVTQFPSHSVIEKGQTVTLRCDPISGHDNLYWYRRVMGKEIKFLLHFVKESKQDESGMPNNRFLAERTGGTYSTLKVQPAELEDSGVYFCASSHSDTQYFGPGTRLTVL.

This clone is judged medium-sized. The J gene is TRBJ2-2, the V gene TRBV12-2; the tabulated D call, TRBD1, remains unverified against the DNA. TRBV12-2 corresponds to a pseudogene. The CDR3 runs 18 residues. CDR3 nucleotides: TGTGCAAGTCGCTTAGGGGGGAGGCACAGGGGACCGGGCGGGGAGCTGTTTTTT. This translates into CASRLGGRHRGPGGELFF.

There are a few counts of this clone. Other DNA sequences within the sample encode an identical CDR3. CDR3 sequence reads: CASSLPYRSYLETQYF. CDR3 coding DNA: TGTGCCAGCAGCTTACCTTACAGATCCTATCTAGAGACCCAGTACTTC. The chain combines TRBV5-6 with TRBJ2-5, with D hard to call. CDR1 and CDR2 from the germline V gene are SGHDT and YYEEEE. This CDR3 has 16 amino acids. V was cut by 2 bases and J by 4 bases, with 18 bases left in between.

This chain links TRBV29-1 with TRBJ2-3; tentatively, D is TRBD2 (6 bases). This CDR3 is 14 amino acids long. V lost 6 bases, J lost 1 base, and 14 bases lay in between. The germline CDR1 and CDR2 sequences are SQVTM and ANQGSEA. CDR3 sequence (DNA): TGCAGCGTGAATGGGGGGAGAGGCACAGATACGCAGTATTTT. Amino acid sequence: CSVNGGRGTDTQYF.

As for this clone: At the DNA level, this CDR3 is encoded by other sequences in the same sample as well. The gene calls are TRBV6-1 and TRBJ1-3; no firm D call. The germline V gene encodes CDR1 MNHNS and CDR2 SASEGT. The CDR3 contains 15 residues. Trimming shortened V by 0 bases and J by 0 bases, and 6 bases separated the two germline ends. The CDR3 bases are TGTGCCAGCAGTGAAGCTCCGAGCTCTGGAAACACCATATATTTT. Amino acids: CASSEAPSSGNTIYF.

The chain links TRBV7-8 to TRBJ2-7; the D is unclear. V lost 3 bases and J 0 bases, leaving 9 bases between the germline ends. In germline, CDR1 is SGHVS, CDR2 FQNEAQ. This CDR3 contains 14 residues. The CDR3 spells CASSFVVNSYEQYF. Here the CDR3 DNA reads TGTGCCAGCAGCTTTGTAGTTAACTCCTACGAGCAGTACTTC.

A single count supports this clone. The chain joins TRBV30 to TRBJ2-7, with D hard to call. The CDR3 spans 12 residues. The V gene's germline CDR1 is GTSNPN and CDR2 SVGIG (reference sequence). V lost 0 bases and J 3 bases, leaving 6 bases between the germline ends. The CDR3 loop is CAWSVFRYEQYF. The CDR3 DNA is TGTGCCTGGAGTGTATTCCGCTACGAGCAGTACTTC.

The CDR3 nucleotides read TGTGCCAGCAGCTTATTATGGCGGGAGGGGAATGAGCAGTTCTTC. Amino acid sequence: CASSLLWREGNEQFF. The V call is TRBV7-8, the J call TRBJ2-1; 9 bases are shared with TRBD2. J was trimmed by 7 bases and V by 2 bases; bases with no gene match: 6. Germline V gives CDR1 SGHVS, CDR2 FQNEAQ. The CDR3 contains 15 residues. The full variable domain, rest sourced from reference TRBV7-8 and TRBJ2-1, is GAGVSQSPRYKVAKRGQDVALRCDPISGHVSLFWYQQALGQGPEFLTYFQNEAQLDKSGLPSDRFFAERPEGSVSTLKIQRTQQEDSAVYLCASSLLWREGNEQFFGPGTRLTVL.